This TCR beta chain was obtained from a study of blood T cell repertoires in COVID-19. Germline CDR1 SGHNT, CDR2 YYREEE (reference sequence). This CDR3 comprises 14 residues. Trimming stripped 5 bases from V and 0 bases from J, with 8 bases between. TCRdb keeps only in-frame clones here, not all; method: immunoSEQ multiplex PCR. The sample consists of around 120,000 clones, approximately 87% of them appearing once. The sample was peripheral blood. This TCR derives from a man aged 65-85 years who had recovered from COVID-19. The chain joins TRBV5-4 to TRBJ2-2; D perhaps matches TRBD2 (6 bases). The CDR3: CASRPGANTGELFF. The CDR3 DNA follows: TGTGCCAGCAGGCCGGGGGCGAACACCGGGGAGCTGTTTTTT.